These 15 T cell receptor beta chains were sequenced from one sample in a study of control samples from healthy donors and cancer patients. The assay was immunoSEQ multiplex PCR, and TCRdb's table has in-frame clones only and misses some. The data contain fewer than 90,000 clones, 87% of them singletons. The sequencing sample was made of blood. The receptor source for this set is a man aged 50 or older in good health.

This clone was found a few times. CDR3 nucleotide sequence: TGTGCCAGCAGCGCACCGGGACTAGCGGGGGGAGGATCCTCCTACAATGAGCAGTTCTTC. This sequence encodes CASSAPGLAGGGSSYNEQFF. This rearrangement joins TRBV13 to TRBJ2-1, with TRBD2 matching over 15 bases. There are 20 residues in the CDR3. The junction had 11 bases not matched to a gene; V was cut back by 5 bases and J by 0 bases. Germline V CDR1 and CDR2: PRHDT, FYEKMQ (reference sequence).

This clone showed up just once. CDR3 protein: CAISELVGVETQYF. CDR3 bases: TGTGCCATCAGTGAGCTTGTTGGTGTGGAGACCCAGTACTTC. The chain has TRBV10-3 and TRBJ2-5; D unresolved. Trimming took off 2 bases at V and 5 bases at J, with 12 bases between the two ends. CDR3 length: 14 amino acids. From germline, CDR1 is ENHRY and CDR2 SYGVKD.

The V gene is TRBV30, the J gene TRBJ1-3, with a weak D call TRBD1 (6 bases). The CDR3 loop spans 14 amino acids. Trimming cost V 0 bases and J 1 base, with 7 bases left between them. The germline CDR1 and CDR2 sequences are GTSNPN and SVGIG (reference sequence). CDR3 DNA: TGTGCCTGGAGTGTAGGGACATCTGGAAACACCATATATTTT. Translated, it gives CAWSVGTSGNTIYF.

V is TRBV29-1 and J is TRBJ2-3; TRBD1 matches at 10 bases. V shed 4 bases and J 6 bases; nucleotides not matched to a gene: 7. This CDR3 contains 14 residues. Per the germline V gene, CDR1 is SQVTM and CDR2 is ANQGSEA. The chain's CDR3 is CSVVGQGGWDTQYF. Here the CDR3 DNA reads TGCAGCGTTGTCGGACAGGGGGGTTGGGATACGCAGTATTTT.

The V gene is TRBV3-1 (or the pseudogene TRBV3-2), the J gene TRBJ1-2; weak D call: TRBD1 (6 bases). Per germline, CDR1 LGHDT and CDR2 YNNKEL (reference sequence). This CDR3 region has 19 residues. Trimming left V 4 bases short and J 5 bases short, with 29 bases between. The CDR3 coding sequence is TGTGCCAGCAGCCTTACAATAACCTTTATCGGGACAAAAGATTATGGCTACACCTTC. It yields the protein CASSLTITFIGTKDYGYTF.

J is TRBJ1-6 and V is TRBV7-3; weak D call: TRBD1 (6 bases). Germline loops: CDR1 SGHTA, CDR2 FQGTGA. The CDR3 has 13 amino acids. Trimming stripped 6 bases from V and 11 bases from J, with 14 bases between. Here the CDR3 DNA reads TGTGCCAGCAGTCAAACAGGGCGTCCACCCCTCCACTTT. Protein sequence: CASSQTGRPPLHF.

The chain employs TRBV18 and TRBJ1-2, with 11 bases identical to TRBD1. Germline-derived CDR1 and CDR2 are KGHSH and LQKENI. V dropped 3 bases and J dropped 5; count of bases not matched to a gene: 8. This CDR3 spans 16 amino acids. CDR3 in amino acids: CASSPSAGTGGYGYTF. CDR3 in DNA: TGTGCCAGCTCACCTTCGGCCGGGACAGGGGGTTATGGCTACACCTTC. The variable domain in full, completed from reference TRBV18 and TRBJ1-2, reads NAGVMQNPRHLVRRRGQEARLRCSPMKGHSHVYWYRQLPEEGLKFMVYLQKENIIDESGMPKERFSAEFPKEGPSILRIQQVVRGDSAAYFCASSPSAGTGGYGYTFGSGTRLTVV.

This chain joins TRBV10-2 and TRBJ2-7; 7 bases agree with TRBD1. Germline V gene data show CDR1 as WSHSY and CDR2 as SAAADI. The CDR3 consists of 14 residues. Germline trimming cut 4 bases from V and 4 bases from J; bases unmatched to any gene: 7. This CDR3 reads CASSAGQELYEQYV. CDR3 nucleotides: TGCGCCAGCAGTGCTGGACAGGAGCTGTACGAGCAGTACGTC.

The chain combines TRBV24-1 with TRBJ2-1, with 7 positions matching TRBD2. In germline, CDR1 is KGHDR, CDR2 SFDVKD. V was pared by 9 bases and J by 7 bases, with 8 bases of the junction left unmatched. CDR3 length: 13 amino acids. For the CDR3, the DNA is TGTGCCACCGGCGCGGGAGCGGTGAATGAGCAGTTCTTC. It translates to CATGAGAVNEQFF.

This clone was detected only a few times. The gene calls are TRBV21-1 and TRBJ1-2. TRBV21-1 is a pseudogene. The CDR3 sequence is 11 residues long. CDR3 sequence reads: CASNPGYGYTF. DNA for the CDR3: TGTGCCAGCAACCCGGGCTATGGCTACACCTTC.

The chain uses TRBV10-1 and TRBJ2-1, with TRBD2 identical over 7 bases. The CDR3 extends over 13 amino acids. With 5 bases clipped from V and 6 bases from J, the junction kept 4 bases outside the gene matches. Per the germline V gene, CDR1 is WNHNN and CDR2 is SYGVQD (reference sequence). The CDR3: CASSSGLVNEQFF. CDR3 DNA: TGCGCCAGCAGTTCAGGACTAGTCAATGAGCAGTTCTTC.

The chain carries TRBV10-3 and TRBJ1-3; no definite D call. There are 14 residues in the CDR3. The V end was cut by 4 bases, the J end by 1 base, with 8 bases between. The germline CDR1 and CDR2 sequences are ENHRY and SYGVKD. The CDR3 spells CAISGRQSGNTIYF. CDR3 coding DNA: TGTGCCATCAGTGGACGGCAGTCTGGAAACACCATATATTTT.

V usage is TRBV13 and J usage is TRBJ1-5; D remains ambiguous. Germline V gene lookup returns CDR1 PRHDT and CDR2 FYEKMQ (reference sequence). The CDR3 length is 12 residues. V lost 3 bases and J lost 5, with 5 bases in between. CDR3: CASSLGYQPQHF. CDR3 sequence (DNA): TGTGCCAGCAGCTTGGGGTATCAGCCCCAGCATTTT.

This clone was found once. J is TRBJ1-2 and V is TRBV18, with D maybe TRBD1 (5 bases). Trimming removed 0 bases from V and 8 bases from J, with 13 bases in between. This CDR3 has 14 residues. The germline V gene encodes CDR1 KGHSH and CDR2 LQKENI. The CDR3 reads CASSPPGQVEGYTF. CDR3 nucleotides: TGTGCCAGCTCACCACCGGGGCAGGTGGAAGGCTACACCTTC.

About this clone: The junction differs from germline at one of its ends, possibly a read error. This chain connects TRBV6-5 to TRBJ2-1; possible D gene TRBD1, 6 bases. The V gene's germline CDR1 is MNHEY and CDR2 SVGAGI. The CDR3 runs 12 residues. DNA for the CDR3: TGTGCCAGCAGTCTAGTGGGGGCCACCTTGGTCTTC. Amino acids: CASSLVGATLVF.